The following is a T cell receptor beta chain sequence with its context. This clone was observed a handful of times. The target of this receptor is not known. There are no base qualities to consult, and no much larger clone falls within one base. Library generation was performed with the immunoSEQ multiplex PCR assay. For the multiplex PCR, a mixture combining 60 forward primers for TCR Vbeta segments and 13 reverse primers for TCR Jbeta segments was used. A multiplex PCR assay on genomic DNA amplified the CDR3 region of rearranged TCR beta genes. Amplified TCR beta libraries were sequenced as 87-base-pair reads on the Illumina HiSeq System. Concerning the study's data processing: A later analysis counted about 80 million unique TCR beta chains across the 670 or so repertoires, and 10 million to 12 million of these chains were shared by at least two donors. A nearest-neighbor algorithm error-corrected the raw reads and collapsed the reads into unique sequences, merging closely related sequences to remove PCR and sequencing errors. To assign V, D and J gene segments, CDR3 sequences were aligned to IMGT reference sequences. For a sequence to be retained, a match of at least six nucleotides to both a V gene segment and a J gene segment was required. A rearrangement was called productive if the CDR3 had no stop codons and remained in frame with V and J, and every other rearrangement was called non-productive. Following IMGT convention, CDR3 was defined as the stretch from the second conserved V-encoded cysteine up to the conserved J-encoded phenylalanine. In an earlier analysis of 500 to 650 of the donors, sequences lacking an unambiguous match to a single V gene segment were excluded. An earlier analysis of approximately 590 of the donors classified V segments as functional when productive rearrangements were above 56.7% and as segregating when the standard deviation between donors was above 5%. To diagnose cytomegalovirus status from the catalog of TCR beta chain sequences, a statistical classification framework was built. V and J gene assignment, in a later analysis, came from comparing TCR nucleotide sequences with IMGT/GENE-DB human TR gene sequences. The TCRdist pipeline was used in a later analysis to assign CDR3 sequences and most-parsimonious VDJ recombination scenarios. In a later analysis, each TCR beta chain was defined by its CDR3 amino acid sequence together with its V-gene family, and reads lacking a unique V-gene family were excluded. In a later analysis, around 600 highly shared, low-generation-probability nucleotide sequences were removed to address suspected cross-contamination and a sequencing artifact. In a later analysis, a clonal expansion index for each public chain was calculated from normalized within-repertoire ranks of inferred template counts. A later analysis computed generation probabilities with a VDJ recombination model fitted to out-of-frame rearrangements, and checked the results against IGoR. A later analysis scored TCR-TCR, TCR-HLA and TCR-CMV co-occurrence with hypergeometric tests, applying a repertoire-size bias correction to TCR pairs. False discovery rates were estimated in a later analysis by permuting HLA or CMV assignments 20 times. A later analysis grouped co-occurring TCRs with DBSCAN, adding TCRdist sequence similarity when clustering within HLA-allele-positive subsets. Co-occurrence clustering excluded repertoires with fewer than 30,000 or more than 120,000 public chains, plus five with anomalous nucleotide sharing. TCRdb took this table from immuneACCESS and kept in-frame rearrangements with V and J called. Such tables lack part of the clones; where checked against another copy, unresolved V genes explain under half of the gap, and the rest is unexplained. The V and J calls and clone size come from that table; D and trimming were worked out from the DNA. In this sample the table shows around 150,000 clones, around 60% of which occur a single time. The ten largest make up 6% to 8.5% of the sample.

This sample was taken from a study of cytomegalovirus exposure and HLA in healthy donors (dated by TCRdb to 2016 to 2017). Study-level background: An earlier analysis of some 620 of the donors reported 276 Gb of sequence data and roughly 120 million unique TCR beta sequences obtained from about 180 million T cells. An early release covering roughly 600 HLA-typed donors comprised approximately 300 gigabases of sequencing data and around 85 million unique TCR sequences. Of the 300 to 500 genotyped donors, roughly 80% were placed in the genetic ancestry cluster associated with self-reported Caucasian donors. The study was designed to test whether signatures of past pathogen exposure could be identified by cataloging public T cell receptors. The study used immunosequencing to profile the T cell repertoires of 666 subjects and linked those repertoires to cytomegalovirus serostatus. In addition to the first cohort of 666 subjects, a separate validation cohort of over 90 different subjects was used. The study combined high-throughput TCR immunosequencing, statistical association of individual TCRs with disease status, and machine learning to predict cytomegalovirus infection status. A later analysis re-analyzed previously published TCR beta repertoires from 666 donors and added high-resolution HLA genotyping to study TCR occurrence patterns. Rather than drawing on any new phenotypic data, the later analysis identified candidate immune exposures from TCR beta sequences and the way those sequences occurred across donors. To decide whether each TCR beta V gene segment behaved as functional or pseudogenic, an earlier analysis of some 600 of the donors relied on high-throughput TCR beta sequencing. Donor age, sex, ethnicity and CMV serostatus were compiled alongside the repertoire data. A later genetic analysis took genome-wide SNP genotypes for about 55% of the 666 donors and used that subset as a discovery cohort. All discovery cohort repertoires had been generated on a single sequencing platform. HLA typing included class I and class II loci at four-digit resolution. Typing coverage varied by locus: about 629-630 donors for A, B, C, DRB1 and DQB1; roughly 520 for DQA1; over 600 for DPA1; approximately 490 for DPB1. Five DR-DQ haplotypes were handled as single units for association and clustering because linkage in the cohort was strong. Among 300 to 500 genotyped donors of the cohort, an average of roughly 230,000 unique TCR beta nucleotide sequences was sequenced per donor, of which about 19% were non-productive.

Summary of the overall study and its limitations: A later analysis associated some 17,000 TCR beta sequences with specific HLA alleles at a false discovery rate of 0.05. The study gave a list of about 170 TCR beta chains associated with cytomegalovirus. Compared with equally common non-associated chains, HLA-associated TCR beta chains in a later analysis were more clonally expanded and had lower generation probabilities. Because HLA typing was unavailable for some donors at each locus, only the typed subset was used in association tests. The authors suggested that the approach could potentially be generalized to other disease states and immunological phenotypes. In a later genetic analysis, a missense DCLRE1C variant was associated with V-gene and J-gene trimming of TCR beta chains, and the association was replicated in an independent cohort. Roughly 15 rarely observed V segments, including chromosome 9 orphons, were excluded from the earlier analysis of about 610 of the donors because counts were too low. A later analysis found that most CMV-associated TCR beta chains appeared HLA-restricted, with HLA associations seemingly driven largely by CMV exposure. A few of the identified cytomegalovirus-associated TCR beta chains were confirmed in vitro to be specific for cytomegalovirus antigens. While some public TCRs were present in many individuals, most TCR sequences turned up only very rarely across donors. A further reported finding was that TCR beta sequences accurately predicted the HLA-A and HLA-B alleles for most subjects in the first cohort. Broadly in line with IMGT annotations, most TCR beta V segments showed up in productive rearrangements about 87% or about 30% of the time in an earlier analysis of 587 of the donors. The classifier was reported to diagnose cytomegalovirus status with high specificity and sensitivity in both the original cohort and the validation cohort. Presence/absence analyses assumed roughly uniform sequencing depth across donors, an assumption that may not hold. A later genetic analysis reported fewer N-insertions in productive TCRs among donors in an Asian-associated ancestry cluster than the roughly 700-donor mean. When HLA alleles, especially DR and DQ, strongly co-occurred, TCR associations were difficult to assign to individual alleles. In a later analysis, several top co-occurrence clusters were reported to appear linked to parvovirus B19, influenza, CMV and Epstein-Barr virus. Some IMGT-functional V segments, including TRBV6-2 and TRBV6-3, could not be told apart with the 87-base-pair reads, so those segments were excluded. A group of highly shared sequence variants was considered likely to be a technical artifact of the sequencing pipeline. Correlated functional status among segregating V segments might be attributable to linkage disequilibrium, but an unknown experimental factor could not be ruled out. A later analysis found that TCR association rates varied across HLA loci, with DRB1 alleles showing the most associated TCRs and HLA-C alleles the fewest. Immune exposure information for the cohort was limited to CMV serostatus. This cohort had only TCR beta chains sequenced, and the lack of alpha or paired-chain data limited which features could be detected.

The cohort consisted of some 730 healthy bone marrow donors. At the time of sampling, all cohort members were nominally healthy, though unrecorded immune exposures were likely present. The donor tested CMV seropositive, placing the donor among the roughly 300 seropositive members of the cohort. Every donor gave a peripheral blood sample, and the peripheral blood mononuclear cells from that sample were used for TCR beta sequencing. The Qiagen DNeasy Blood Extraction Kit was used to extract genomic DNA from the blood cell samples. Including the terminal cysteine and phenylalanine, the CDR3 comprises 15 residues. Only CDR3 DNA remains: 45 bases, in frame from the first base. Taken from the germline V gene (reference sequence), the CDR1 and CDR2 loops are GTSNPN and SVGIG. The junction carries 19 bases between V and J, which are trimmed by 3 bases and 4 bases respectively.

The sequence was collected from a woman in her fifties or sixties in good health and CMV-seropositive. Sequenced input: PBMCs. This receptor chain uses TRBV30 and TRBJ2-7; the D gene is possibly TRBD2, with 5 bases matching. The nucleotide sequence reads as follows: TGTGCCTGGAGGGGCACTTCAGCGGCAATTTACGAGCAGTACTTC. Its protein reads: CAWRGTSAAIYEQYF. The CDR3, completed at both ends by the reference TRBV30 and TRBJ2-7 genes, gives the full variable domain SQTIHQWPATLVQPVGSPLSLECTVEGTSNPNLYWYRQAAGRGLQLLFYSVGIGQISSEVPQNLSASRPQDRQFILSSKKLLLSDSGFYLCAWRGTSAAIYEQYFGPGTRLTVT.